This T cell receptor (beta chain) came from a study of T cell responses to AZD1222 COVID-19 vaccine. TCRdb's table, derived via immunoSEQ multiplex PCR, lists solely in-frame clones and lacks some. The sample gives over 150,000 clones, approximately 90% of which show up once; around 4.6% is in the top ten. Turning to this clone: What it binds is not known.

Study findings and constraints: Among vaccine-associated CD4 TCRs, coverage spanned spike, with dominance at 160-218 and 743-854. Among the donors, most were white British and more were female, and clonal diversity was possibly underestimated. Among those given AZD1222, only five or six were seropositive at baseline.

The CDR3 covers 14 residues. The germline CDR1 and CDR2 sequences are LNHDA and SQIVND (reference sequence). Trimming removed 5 bases at V and 0 bases at J, with 8 bases between. The source material was peripheral blood, sampled on day 0 of MenACWY control vaccination. The sequence was obtained from an adult in good health. This chain connects TRBV19 to TRBJ1-3; no clear D. The CDR3 sequence is CASSFQDSGNTIYF. The CDR3 DNA follows: TGTGCCAGTAGTTTCCAGGACTCTGGAAACACCATATATTTT.